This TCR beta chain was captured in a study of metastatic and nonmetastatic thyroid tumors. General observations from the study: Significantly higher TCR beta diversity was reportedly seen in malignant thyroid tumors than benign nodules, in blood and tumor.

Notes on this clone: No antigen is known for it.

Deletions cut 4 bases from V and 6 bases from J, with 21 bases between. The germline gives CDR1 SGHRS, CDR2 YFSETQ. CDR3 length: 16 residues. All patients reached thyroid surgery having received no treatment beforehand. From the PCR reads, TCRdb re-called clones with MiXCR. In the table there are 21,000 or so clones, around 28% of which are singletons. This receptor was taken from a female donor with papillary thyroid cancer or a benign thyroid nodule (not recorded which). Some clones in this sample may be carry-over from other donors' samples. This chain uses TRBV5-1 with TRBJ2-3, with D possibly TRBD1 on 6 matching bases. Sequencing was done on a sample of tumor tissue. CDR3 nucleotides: TGCGCCAGCAGCGCACGAGTGGGGGCCTTGGTGGATACGCAGTATTTT. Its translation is CASSARVGALVDTQYF.